This T cell receptor (beta chain) is drawn from a study of neurological immune-mediated disorders. Broader study findings: One cluster of related CDR3 sequences contained, by phylogenetic grouping, the repertoires of 18 of 34 multiple sclerosis patients and formed a possible signature.

5'RACE with 10-nucleotide random UMIs generated the cDNA. A single record per CDR3 protein comes from TCRdb applying MiXCR to the 5' RACE reads. The table includes about 59,000 distinct CDR3 sequences, around 3.8% detected once. The V and J ends lost 3 bases and 2 bases respectively, with 11 bases between them. The CDR3 extends over 14 amino acids. Germline lookup yields CDR1 DFQATT and CDR2 SNEGSKA (reference sequence). Unsorted libraries were generated from 2 million PBMCs. These cells had been stored in RNAlater at -80 C. About this clonotype itself: Its antigen remains unidentified. A read error may be the cause here, since a much bigger clone is one base away.

This rearrangement joins TRBV20-1 to TRBJ2-4; weak D call: TRBD2 (6 bases). Input material: PBMCs. This clonotype was obtained from a woman aged 45 to 65 with multiple sclerosis. CDR3 nucleotides: TGCAGTGCTAGCGGGAGCCAGACCAAAAACATTCAGTACTTC. Amino acids: CSASGSQTKNIQYF.